Listed here are 14 T cell receptor beta chains from one sample, sequenced in a study of blood T cell repertoires in COVID-19 (TCRdb year 2020). Library generation was performed with the immunoSEQ multiplex PCR assay. TCRdb took over this immuneACCESS table, retaining in-frame rearrangements with V and J assigned. Such tables are incomplete; in checked studies, under half of the missing clones stem from an unresolved V gene, and the remainder is unexplained. The sample records fewer than 100,000 clones, 82% of which are singletons. The top ten clonotypes cover 27% of the sample. The source material was peripheral blood. The receptors originated from a human donor in a cohort sampled during active COVID-19.

The chain employs TRBV9 and TRBJ2-1, with a tentative D call TRBD2 (6 bases). The V gene's germline CDR1 is SGDLS and CDR2 YYNGEE. Trimming took 4 bases from V and 3 from J, leaving 14 bases between them. This CDR3 has 15 amino acids. This CDR3 reads CASSPRGGDYNEQFF. CDR3 sequence (DNA): TGTGCCAGCAGCCCCCGGGGCGGGGACTACAATGAGCAGTTCTTC.

This sequence joins TRBV6-5 and TRBJ1-2; 12 nucleotides align to TRBD1. Germline CDR1 is MNHEY and CDR2 is SVGAGI. V lost 6 bases to trimming and J lost 6 bases; unmatched junction nucleotides: 8. The CDR3 contains 15 residues. Here the CDR3 reads CASRTLGTGGHGYTF. The CDR3 nucleotides read TGTGCCAGCAGGACCCTTGGGACAGGGGGCCATGGCTACACCTTC.

The CDR3 is CASSQGSEYTGELFF. CDR3 nucleotides: TGTGCCAGCAGCCAGGGGTCGGAGTACACCGGGGAGCTGTTTTTT. J is TRBJ2-2 and V is TRBV11-2, with D possibly being TRBD1 (6 bases). The V gene's germline CDR1 is SGHAT and CDR2 FQNNGV. Deletions cut 5 bases from V and 3 bases from J, with 13 bases between. The CDR3 spans 15 residues. Together with reference TRBV11-2 and TRBJ2-2, the CDR3 gives the full variable domain: EAGVAQSPRYKIIEKRQSVAFWCNPISGHATLYWYQQILGQGPKLLIQFQNNGVVDDSQLPKDRFSAERLKGVDSTLKIQPAKLEDSAVYLCASSQGSEYTGELFFGEGSRLTVL.

The gene calls are TRBV13 and TRBJ2-7; no definite D call. The CDR3 spans 12 residues. Trimming removed 3 bases from V and 1 base from J, with 4 bases in between. Germline CDR1 and CDR2: PRHDT and FYEKMQ (reference sequence). The DNA for the CDR3 is TGTGCCAGCAGCTTCGGTTCCTACGAGCAGTACTTC. Its translation is CASSFGSYEQYF. Looking up the rest from reference TRBV13 and TRBJ2-7 gives the full variable domain: AAGVIQSPRHLIKEKRETATLKCYPIPRHDTVYWYQQGPGQDPQFLISFYEKMQSDKGSIPDRFSAQQFSDYHSELNMSSLELGDSALYFCASSFGSYEQYFGPGTRLTVT.

The V gene is TRBV4-1, the J gene TRBJ2-7; possibly TRBD1 for D (6 bases). V lost 5 bases and J lost 1, with 9 bases in between. The CDR3 has 13 amino acids. Germline assignment: CDR1 MGHRA and CDR2 YSYEKL. The CDR3 here is CASSRTVSYEQYF. CDR3 nucleotide sequence: TGCGCCAGCAGCAGGACAGTATCCTACGAGCAGTACTTC.

The chain has TRBV30 and TRBJ1-5; TRBD1 aligns across 7 bases. The germline V gene has CDR1 GTSNPN and CDR2 SVGIG (reference sequence). The CDR3 totals 13 residues. J was trimmed by 3 bases and V by 6 bases; bases with no gene match: 5. CDR3 region: CACDRDHNQPQHF. DNA of the CDR3: TGTGCCTGCGACAGGGATCACAATCAGCCCCAGCATTTT.

The J gene is TRBJ2-1, the V gene TRBV11-3; a possible D gene is TRBD2 (7 bases). Germline CDR1 reads SGHNT; CDR2 reads YENEEA. V was pared by 1 base and J by 9 bases, with 19 bases between. The CDR3 is 16 amino acids. CDR3 bases: TGTGCCAGCAGCTTAGCGGGGGGCAATCCTCACGGTGAGCAGTTCTTC. Translated, it gives CASSLAGGNPHGEQFF.

The chain combines TRBV5-1 with TRBJ2-5; D is possibly TRBD2 (6 bases). The length of the CDR3 is 13 residues. V lost 2 bases and J lost 10, with 15 bases in between. Germline assignment: CDR1 SGHRS and CDR2 YFSETQ. CDR3 region: CASSFWRLGDQYF. The CDR3 DNA reads TGCGCCAGCAGCTTCTGGCGACTAGGGGACCAGTACTTC.

The V and J genes are TRBV19 and TRBJ1-5; 8 bases agree with TRBD1. Losses at the gene ends were 7 bases for V and 3 bases for J; bases not matched to a gene: 5. The CDR3 extends over 14 amino acids. Germline-derived CDR1 and CDR2 are LNHDA and SQIVND (reference sequence). The CDR3 region has the DNA TGTGCCAGTATGGACAGGGCGGCCAATCAGCCCCAGCATTTT. It encodes CASMDRAANQPQHF.

This clone was seen more than once but under ten times. The chain couples TRBV5-5 to TRBJ1-2, with D uncertain. CDR3 length: 13 amino acids. With 4 bases removed from V and 2 bases from J, the gap between germline ends came to 9 bases. In germline, CDR1 is SGHKS, CDR2 YYEKEE (reference sequence). This CDR3 is CASSPTENYGYTF. For the CDR3, the DNA is TGTGCCAGCAGCCCTACAGAGAACTATGGCTACACCTTC.

V and J are TRBV19 and TRBJ1-6, with 7 bases fitting TRBD1. Germline V gene lookup returns CDR1 LNHDA and CDR2 SQIVND (reference sequence). Trimming cost V 5 bases and J 3 bases; bases outside gene matches: 4. This CDR3 region has 15 residues. CDR3 bases: TGTGCCAGTAGTCCGGGGACAGTCTATAATTCACCCCTCCACTTT. It is translated as CASSPGTVYNSPLHF.

This rearrangement joins TRBV18 to TRBJ1-5; 8 nucleotides match TRBD1. With V trimmed by 2 bases and J by 6 bases, 6 bases remained unmatched. This CDR3 is 15 amino acids long. Germline CDR1 reads KGHSH; CDR2 reads LQKENI. The DNA for the CDR3 is TGTGCCAGCTCACCAGGACAGGGAGGGAGTCAGCCCCAGCATTTT. Its protein product is CASSPGQGGSQPQHF.

The chain carries TRBV4-2 and TRBJ2-3; 10 bases agree with TRBD2. CDR1 and CDR2 (germline): LGHNA, YNFKEQ. J gave up 3 bases and V 2 bases, and 2 bases lay outside the gene matches. The CDR3 runs 15 residues. The CDR3 DNA follows: TGTGCCAGCAGCCAAACTAGCGGGGCGACAGATACGCAGTATTTT. This codes for CASSQTSGATDTQYF.

The rearrangement joins TRBV7-9 to TRBJ1-2; D is possibly TRBD1 (6 bases). This CDR3 is built from 18 residues. V lost 2 bases, J lost 0 bases, and 19 bases lay in between. The germline V gene has CDR1 SEHNR and CDR2 FQNEAQ (reference sequence). CDR3 nucleotides: TGTGCCAGCAGCTTACCCTCTCGGGGGGCCGGTGCTAACTATGGCTACACCTTC. Translating gives CASSLPSRGAGANYGYTF.